Presented here are 14 T cell receptor beta chains from one specimen sequenced in a study of blood T cell repertoires in COVID-19. The method was immunoSEQ multiplex PCR; TCRdb's version includes in-frame clones alone and lacks a portion of them. The sample has over 200,000 clones; around 89% are singletons. Sequencing input: peripheral blood. The source of these receptors is a man aged 25 to 40 with COVID-19, enrolled during active disease.

J is TRBJ1-2 and V is TRBV5-8, with unresolved D. The germline V gene encodes CDR1 SGHTS and CDR2 YDEGEE. V was clipped by 4 bases and J by 2 bases, with 15 bases between them. This CDR3 region has 15 residues. DNA for the CDR3: TGTGCCAGCAGCCCCCTTATGGGAGAAAACTATGGCTACACCTTC. Residues: CASSPLMGENYGYTF.

The genes are TRBV7-9 and TRBJ2-7, with 9 bases fitting TRBD2. This CDR3 comprises 15 residues. V lost 6 bases, J lost 0 bases, and 6 bases stayed unmatched. CDR1 is SEHNR, CDR2 FQNEAQ, per germline (reference sequence). As DNA, the CDR3 is TGTGCCAGCAGTTTTAGCGGGGGCCTCTCCTACGAGCAGTACTTC. It yields the protein CASSFSGGLSYEQYF.

The chain joins TRBV11-1 to TRBJ1-6, with 8 bases that match TRBD1. The CDR3 runs 15 residues. Germline values: CDR1 SGHAT, CDR2 FQDESV (reference sequence). V lost 5 bases, J lost 7 bases, and 7 bases stayed unmatched. DNA of the CDR3: TGTGCCAGCAGCGCGACAGGGGTACGGAATTCACCCCTCCACTTT. Translation gives CASSATGVRNSPLHF. Full variable domain (remainder filled in from reference TRBV11-1 and TRBJ1-6): EAEVAQSPRYKITEKSQAVAFWCDPISGHATLYWYRQILGQGPELLVQFQDESVVDDSQLPKDRFSAERLKGVDSTLKIQPAELGDSAMYLCASSATGVRNSPLHFGNGTRLTVT.

This clone was seen just once. This sequence joins TRBV24-1 and TRBJ2-1, with 8 bases lining up with TRBD1. V lost 4 bases to trimming and J lost 5 bases; unmatched junction nucleotides: 6. This CDR3 contains 15 residues. Per the germline V gene, CDR1 is KGHDR and CDR2 is SFDVKD. CDR3 loop: CATSEGQGLNNEQFF. CDR3 in DNA: TGTGCCACCAGTGAAGGACAGGGCCTGAACAATGAGCAGTTCTTC.

V is TRBV7-2 and J is TRBJ2-7; 8 bases line up with TRBD2. The length of the CDR3 is 14 residues. Germline V gene lookup returns CDR1 SGHTA and CDR2 FQGNSA. Unmatched junction bases numbered 7, after V lost 6 bases and J lost 3 bases. CDR3 nucleotide sequence: TGTGCCAGCAGTCAAAGCGGGAGCGACTACGAGCAGTACTTC. This translates into CASSQSGSDYEQYF.

A single count supports this clone. This chain joins TRBV5-5 and TRBJ1-1; D is perhaps TRBD1 (5 bases). The germline V gene has CDR1 SGHKS and CDR2 YYEKEE (reference sequence). V dropped 2 bases and J dropped 4 bases, with 6 bases sitting between them. The CDR3 sequence is 12 residues long. The CDR3 DNA sequence: TGTGCCAGCAGCTTAGGGGCCACTGAAGCTTTCTTT. Translated: CASSLGATEAFF. Full variable domain (rest looked up from reference TRBV5-5 and TRBJ1-1): DAGVTQSPTHLIKTRGQQVTLRCSPISGHKSVSWYQQVLGQGPQFIFQYYEKEERGRGNFPDRFSARQFPNYSSELNVNALLLGDSALYLCASSLGATEAFFGQGTRLTVV.

The J gene is TRBJ1-2, the V gene TRBV5-4; perhaps TRBD1 as D (6 bases). This CDR3 has 15 amino acids. The V gene's germline CDR1 is SGHNT and CDR2 YYREEE (reference sequence). The V gene lost 0 bases and the J gene lost 5 bases, with 14 bases spanning the gap. The CDR3 region is CASSLDRASVYGYTF. The CDR3 bases are TGTGCCAGCAGCTTGGACAGGGCGTCGGTGTATGGCTACACCTTC.

The gene calls are TRBV11-2 and TRBJ1-2; D ambiguous. Germline lookup yields CDR1 SGHAT and CDR2 FQNNGV. The CDR3 has 15 residues. Trimming left V 6 bases short and J 8 bases short, with 22 bases between. This CDR3 reads CASSPVAGRSGGYTF. CDR3 nucleotides: TGTGCCAGCAGTCCCGTCGCCGGCAGGTCAGGAGGCTACACCTTC.

This chain uses TRBV7-2 with TRBJ2-5; 7 bases fit TRBD2. The CDR3 length is 14 residues. The germline gives CDR1 SGHTA, CDR2 FQGNSA. V shed 2 bases and J 2 bases; nucleotides not matched to a gene: 2. Written as DNA, the CDR3 is TGTGCCAGCAGCTTATGGGGGGGACAAGAGACCCAGTACTTC. Encoded protein: CASSLWGGQETQYF.

This clone was counted between two and nine times. J is TRBJ1-3 and V is TRBV10-3; 9 bases are shared with TRBD1. Germline assignment: CDR1 ENHRY and CDR2 SYGVKD. The V and J ends lost 6 bases and 0 bases, in that order; junction bases with no gene match: 3. The CDR3 totals 15 residues. For the CDR3, the DNA is TGTGCCATCAGCGGACAGGGGCACTCTGGAAACACCATATATTTT. This translates into CAISGQGHSGNTIYF.

This clone was detected only a few times. The chain joins TRBV27 to TRBJ2-2; 10 positions match TRBD1. V shed 8 bases and J 7 bases; nucleotides not matched to a gene: 13. Germline CDR1 reads MNHEY; CDR2 reads SMNVEV (reference sequence). The CDR3 is made up of 16 amino acids. The CDR3 sequence is CASQAPGTGVNGELFF. The CDR3 DNA reads as TGTGCCAGCCAAGCCCCCGGGACAGGGGTTAACGGGGAGCTGTTTTTT.

The rearrangement joins TRBV30 to TRBJ2-3, with TRBD1 as a possible D gene (6 bases). Germline-derived CDR1 and CDR2 are GTSNPN and SVGIG (reference sequence). V was shortened by 0 bases and J by 4 bases, with 17 bases between the two germline ends. This CDR3 has 16 amino acids. Here the CDR3 DNA reads TGTGCCTGGAGTGTAGGGGACACCTACCGCTCAGATACGCAGTATTTT. This gives the protein CAWSVGDTYRSDTQYF.

This chain links TRBV5-1 with TRBJ2-2, with 9 bases lining up with TRBD2. CDR1 and CDR2 (germline): SGHRS, YFSETQ. With V trimmed by 0 bases and J by 0 bases, 3 bases remained unmatched. This CDR3 comprises 17 residues. CDR3 sequence (DNA): TGCGCCAGCAGCTTGGGGGGGACTAGCCCGAACACCGGGGAGCTGTTTTTT. Translation: CASSLGGTSPNTGELFF.

V is TRBV14 and J is TRBJ2-5; 13 bases fit TRBD2. From germline, CDR1 is SGHDN and CDR2 FVKESK. With 4 bases clipped from V and 6 bases from J, the junction kept 5 bases outside the gene matches. This CDR3 comprises 15 residues. The CDR3 is CASSPGLAGRKTQYF. CDR3 bases: TGTGCCAGCAGCCCGGGACTAGCGGGGAGGAAGACCCAGTACTTC.